These 21 T cell receptor beta chains were all obtained from the same sample, sequenced in a study of T cell repertoires in cytomegalovirus infection. TCRdb itself ran the reads through MiXCR, one entry per CDR3 protein. The sample lists about 230,000 distinct CDR3 sequences; approximately 24% were seen once. What was sequenced was CD8+ T cells from PBMCs. The receptors derive from a human donor in good health (CMV status not recorded). Some clones in this sample may be carry-over from other donors' samples.

This clonotype was found many times. The chain employs TRBV28 and TRBJ1-6; no definite D call. This CDR3 is 14 amino acids long. Germline CDR1 and CDR2: MDHEN and SYDVKM. The V end lost 2 bases, the J end lost 7 bases, and 9 bases lay between the germline ends. Here the CDR3 DNA reads TGTGCCAGCAGTTTAAGGCGGGAGAATTCACCCCTCCACTTT. Translated: CASSLRRENSPLHF.

This clonotype showed up just a few times. The gene calls are TRBV7-9 and TRBJ2-7, with 10 bases aligning to TRBD1. Germline lookup yields CDR1 SEHNR and CDR2 FQNEAQ (reference sequence). V was clipped by 7 bases and J by 2 bases; unmatched bases: 14. The CDR3 runs to 17 residues. The CDR3 DNA follows: TGTGCCAGCAACCCGGGGGTTGACAGGGGGCTTCCCTACGAGCAGTACTTC. It yields the protein CASNPGVDRGLPYEQYF.

The table lists this clonotype with many counts. The chain recombines TRBV11-3 with TRBJ2-1; TRBD2 aligns across 13 bases. V lost 2 bases to trimming and J lost 3 bases; unmatched junction nucleotides: 7. CDR1 and CDR2 (germline): SGHNT, YENEEA. This CDR3 comprises 18 residues. The CDR3 is CASSLTTSGGAGYNEQFF. The CDR3 DNA is TGTGCCAGCAGCTTAACTACTAGCGGGGGGGCAGGCTACAATGAGCAGTTCTTC.

The chain recombines TRBV7-9 with TRBJ2-3, with D hard to call. Germline values: CDR1 SEHNR, CDR2 FQNEAQ (reference sequence). The V gene lost 0 bases and the J gene lost 3 bases, with 4 bases spanning the gap. The CDR3 contains 13 residues. For the CDR3, the DNA is TGTGCCAGCAGCTTAGCGCAGACAGATACGCAGTATTTT. Its translation is CASSLAQTDTQYF. The whole variable domain, remainder taken from reference TRBV7-9 and TRBJ2-3, is DTGVSQNPRHKITKRGQNVTFRCDPISEHNRLYWYRQTLGQGPEFLTYFQNEAQLEKSRLLSDRFSAERPKGSFSTLEIQRTEQGDSAMYLCASSLAQTDTQYFGPGTRLTVL.

Worth noting for this clonotype: A read error is possible here, since a much larger clone lies one base away. V usage is TRBV19 and J usage is TRBJ1-1, with D unresolved. This CDR3 spans 14 amino acids. The germline V gene encodes CDR1 LNHDA and CDR2 SQIVND (reference sequence). CDR3 protein: CPSSIAQPNTEAFF. CDR3 in DNA: TGTCCCAGTAGTATAGCCCAGCCGAACACTGAAGCTTTCTTT. The whole variable domain, remainder taken from reference TRBV19 and TRBJ1-1, is DGGITQSPKYLFRKEGQNVTLSCEQNLNHDAMYWYRQDPGQGLRLIYYSQIVNDFQKGDIAEGYSVSREKKESFPLTVTSAQKNPTAFYLCPSSIAQPNTEAFFGQGTRLTVV.

This clonotype was detected ten times or more. The V call is TRBV4-1, the J call TRBJ2-1, with D perhaps TRBD1 (6 bases). The germline V and J ends were trimmed by 4 bases and 7 bases, with 14 bases remaining between them. CDR1 and CDR2 (germline): MGHRA, YSYEKL. CDR3 length: 14 residues. The CDR3 DNA sequence: TGCGCCAGCAGCCCTCAAATTCAGGGGAATGAGCAGTTCTTC. It translates to CASSPQIQGNEQFF.

Many counts were recorded for this clonotype. This chain uses TRBV6-2 or TRBV6-3 with TRBJ1-6; TRBD1 matches 8 bases. Germline CDR1 is MNHEY and CDR2 is SVGEGT. With 5 bases clipped from V and 9 bases from J, the junction kept 6 bases outside the gene matches. The CDR3 length is 14 residues. CDR3 in DNA: TGTGCCAGCAGTCGCGGACAGGGTATTTCACCCCTCCACTTT. The encoded protein is CASSRGQGISPLHF.

This clonotype was counted between two and nine times. The gene calls are TRBV2 and TRBJ2-3; the D is unclear. This CDR3 has 15 residues. V lost 2 bases and J lost 0, with 9 bases in between. Germline V gene lookup returns CDR1 SNHLY and CDR2 FYNNEI. In DNA form, the CDR3 reads TGTGCCAGCAGTGAATCAGATTCTAGCACAGATACGCAGTATTTT. It codes for CASSESDSSTDTQYF.

This clonotype was picked up a small number of times. The chain employs TRBV27 and TRBJ1-1; D is undetermined. The ends were cut back, 4 bases at V and 1 base at J, with 13 bases in the middle. The V gene's germline CDR1 is MNHEY and CDR2 SMNVEV (reference sequence). The CDR3 is 15 amino acids. The CDR3 reads CASSSQVGKNTEAFF. CDR3 nucleotides: TGTGCCAGCAGTTCCCAAGTAGGGAAGAACACTGAAGCTTTCTTT.

This clonotype was found a few times. This chain joins TRBV7-9 and TRBJ1-5; D gene ambiguous. Trimming took off 1 base at V and 8 bases at J, with 9 bases between the two ends. Germline assignment: CDR1 SEHNR and CDR2 FQNEAQ (reference sequence). The CDR3 runs to 13 residues. The CDR3 here is CASSLDGGEPQHF. DNA for the CDR3: TGTGCCAGCAGCTTAGATGGTGGGGAGCCCCAGCATTTT.

This clonotype was seen a handful of times. The genes are TRBV20-1 and TRBJ1-6; 7 nucleotides agree with TRBD1. Trimming took 0 bases from V and 7 from J; bases not matched to a gene: 6. The CDR3 has 15 residues. Germline V gene lookup returns CDR1 DFQATT and CDR2 SNEGSKA (reference sequence). CDR3 nucleotide sequence: TGCAGTGCTAGAGACGTCGGGACAGTAAATTCACCCCTCCACTTT. It codes for CSARDVGTVNSPLHF.

The chain is built from TRBV27 and TRBJ2-1; 9 bases fit TRBD2. J lost 4 bases, V lost 4 bases, and 8 bases had no gene match. Per the germline V gene, CDR1 is MNHEY and CDR2 is SMNVEV (reference sequence). The CDR3 runs 16 residues. CDR3 nucleotides: TGTGCCAGCAGTTGGTCTAGCGGGGACGAGTACAATGAGCAGTTCTTC. This codes for CASSWSSGDEYNEQFF.

This clonotype was seen ten or more times. This chain connects TRBV7-2 to TRBJ1-3; D might be TRBD1 (6 bases). Per the germline V gene, CDR1 is SGHTA and CDR2 is FQGNSA. The CDR3 consists of 14 residues. V gave up 5 bases and J gave up 2 bases, with 10 bases separating them. DNA for the CDR3: TGTGCCAGCAGCGATGGACAGACTGGAAACACCATATATTTT. It codes for CASSDGQTGNTIYF.

By share, this clonotype counts as medium-sized. The chain couples TRBV28 to TRBJ2-1, with D possibly being TRBD1 (6 bases). The CDR3 consists of 12 residues. The germline V gene encodes CDR1 MDHEN and CDR2 SYDVKM. Between the trimmed V and J ends, which lost 5 bases and 6 bases, there was a span of 8 bases. This CDR3 is CASSPGANEQFF. In DNA, the CDR3 is TGTGCCAGCAGTCCAGGGGCCAATGAGCAGTTCTTC.

The genes are TRBV9 and TRBJ2-7; possibly TRBD1 for D (5 bases). CDR3 size: 14 residues. Germline V gene lookup returns CDR1 SGDLS and CDR2 YYNGEE. Trimming took off 4 bases at V and 5 bases at J, with 16 bases between the two ends. The CDR3, as DNA: TGTGCCAGCAGCCCCTCCCAGGGCGGCGACGAGCAGTACTTC. This translates into CASSPSQGGDEQYF.

This clonotype was seen at least ten times. The chain combines TRBV5-8 with TRBJ2-7, with a tentative D call TRBD1 (6 bases). V lost 4 bases and J 6 bases, leaving 17 bases between the germline ends. The CDR3 runs 14 residues. CDR1 and CDR2 (germline): SGHTS, YDEGEE. DNA of the CDR3: TGTGCCAGCAGCAAACAAGGGGGACACCCCGAGCAGTACTTC. It specifies CASSKQGGHPEQYF. Filled out from reference TRBV5-8 and TRBJ2-7, the complete variable domain reads EAGVTQSPTHLIKTRGQQATLRCSPISGHTSVYWYQQALGLGLQFLLWYDEGEERNRGNFPPRFSGRQFPNYSSELNVNALELEDSALYLCASSKQGGHPEQYFGPGTRLTVT.

Worth noting for this clonotype: This may come from a read error, since a much larger clone is one base off. The rearrangement uses TRBV20-1 and TRBJ2-7, with 12 bases lining up with TRBD2. The CDR3 runs 13 residues. The germline V gene encodes CDR1 DFQATT and CDR2 SNEGSKA (reference sequence). This chain's CDR3 is CGAHQTSGGQQYF. CDR3 DNA: TGCGGTGCTCACCAGACTAGCGGGGGCCAGCAGTACTTC.

CDR3 protein: CASSYAQGEEKLFF. The CDR3 region has the DNA TGTGCCAGCAGTTATGCGCAGGGCGAAGAAAAACTGTTTTTT. The rearrangement links TRBV12-3 or TRBV12-4 to TRBJ1-4, with D perhaps TRBD1 (5 bases). This CDR3 is built from 14 residues. With 4 bases removed from V and 8 bases from J, the gap between germline ends came to 14 bases.

This chain connects TRBV4-1 to TRBJ2-1; 7 bases are a match to TRBD1. Germline V gene sequence: CDR1 MGHRA, CDR2 YSYEKL. J lost 8 bases, V lost 6 bases, and 7 bases had no gene match. The CDR3 is 13 residues long. The CDR3 coding sequence is TGCGCCAGCAGGGAGGACAGGTTCTATGAGCAGTTCTTC. This translates into CASREDRFYEQFF.

This chain uses TRBV6-5 with TRBJ1-5; D not certain. The CDR3 has 13 residues. The V gene's germline CDR1 is MNHEY and CDR2 SVGAGI. Trimming pared 2 bases from V and 7 bases from J, leaving 9 bases between. Here the CDR3 reads CASSYAGRQPQHF. CDR3 sequence (DNA): TGTGCCAGCAGTTACGCTGGGAGGCAGCCCCAGCATTTT.

The V and J genes are TRBV4-2 and TRBJ1-4, with 10 bases aligning to TRBD1. Trimming cost V 4 bases and J 5 bases; bases outside gene matches: 10. Looked up from germline, CDR1 is LGHNA and CDR2 is YNFKEQ. This CDR3 contains 17 residues. CDR3 sequence (DNA): TGTGCCAGCAGCCCGATAAACCAGGGACAGGGGAATGAAAAACTGTTTTTT. Its translation: CASSPINQGQGNEKLFF.